The table lists the clone carrying this T cell receptor (beta chain) with a few counts. CDR3 size: 16 residues. The germline V gene has CDR1 SGHRS and CDR2 YFSETQ. J lost 1 base, V lost 4 bases, and 9 bases had no gene match. This sample is part of a study of control samples from healthy donors and cancer patients. TCRdb's table, derived via immunoSEQ multiplex PCR, lists solely in-frame clones and lacks some. The repertoire holds 100,000 to 150,000 clones, with around 90% as singletons. This receptor was obtained from a man in his forties in good health. Source material: blood. The genes are TRBV5-1 and TRBJ1-2; TRBD1 matches at 8 bases. The CDR3 bases are TGCGCCAGCAGCCGATCAACAGGGGGGAGTAACTATGGCTACACCTTC. As protein: CASSRSTGGSNYGYTF.